Each of the 10 T cell receptor beta chains below was sequenced from the same sample in a study of blood T cell repertoires in COVID-19. Here immunoSEQ multiplex PCR was the method, and the copy in TCRdb shows in-frame clones only, minus some. The sample carries roughly 190,000 clones, over 80% recorded once. The sequenced sample was peripheral blood. The receptors derive from a middle-aged woman with acute or convalescent COVID-19.

This chain links TRBV10-3 with TRBJ2-3; 15 bases map to TRBD2. The CDR3 spans 18 residues. The germline CDR1 and CDR2 sequences are ENHRY and SYGVKD. The J segment lost 3 bases and the V segment lost 2 bases, leaving 6 bases of the junction unmatched. Here the CDR3 reads CAISEAGTSGGYTDTQYF. For the CDR3, the DNA is TGTGCCATCAGTGAGGCGGGGACTAGCGGGGGGTATACAGATACGCAGTATTTT.

The chain couples TRBV28 to TRBJ2-7; D is undetermined. Germline V gene sequence: CDR1 MDHEN, CDR2 SYDVKM. This CDR3 spans 17 amino acids. V lost 1 base to trimming and J lost 2 bases, with 18 bases between them. Here the CDR3 reads CASSLFPSSRQAYEQYF. The CDR3 DNA reads TGTGCCAGCAGTTTATTTCCCTCCTCACGGCAGGCCTACGAGCAGTACTTC.

The V and J genes are TRBV19 and TRBJ1-5; 7 positions match TRBD1. V was pared by 2 bases and J by 8 bases, with 9 bases of the junction left unmatched. The CDR3 runs to 15 residues. Germline CDR1 reads LNHDA; CDR2 reads SQIVND (reference sequence). DNA for the CDR3: TGTGCCAGTAGTATATGGACAGGTACTTTTGAGCCCCAGCATTTT. Its translation: CASSIWTGTFEPQHF.

This chain uses TRBV6-5 with TRBJ1-2; 12 nucleotides match TRBD1. With 4 bases clipped from V and 6 bases from J, the junction kept 3 bases outside the gene matches. The CDR3 has 14 residues. Germline CDR1 MNHEY, CDR2 SVGAGI. CDR3 region: CASSWGTGGDGYTF. CDR3 nucleotides: TGTGCCAGCAGTTGGGGGACAGGGGGCGATGGCTACACCTTC.

This clone was counted between two and nine times. The gene calls are TRBV28 and TRBJ2-7; 12 positions match TRBD1. Germline CDR1 is MDHEN and CDR2 is SYDVKM. The ends lost 6 bases at V and 3 bases at J; junction bases unmatched: 12. The CDR3 has 17 residues. The CDR3, as DNA: TGTGCCAGCAGCAGCCGCCGGGACAGGGGGCGTTACTACGAGCAGTACTTC. As protein: CASSSRRDRGRYYEQYF. The whole variable domain, remainder taken from reference TRBV28 and TRBJ2-7, is DVKVTQSSRYLVKRTGEKVFLECVQDMDHENMFWYRQDPGLGLRLIYFSYDVKMKEKGDIPEGYSVSREKKERFSLILESASTNQTSMYLCASSSRRDRGRYYEQYFGPGTRLTVT.

This chain uses TRBV5-1 with TRBJ1-3; 8 bases fit TRBD1. Trimming cost V 5 bases and J 3 bases; bases outside gene matches: 13. The CDR3 covers 17 residues. The germline V gene encodes CDR1 SGHRS and CDR2 YFSETQ. CDR3 bases: TGCGCCAGCAGAAGCGCCTACAGGGGGGCTTTTGGAAACACCATATATTTT. It encodes CASRSAYRGAFGNTIYF. Full variable domain (rest looked up from reference TRBV5-1 and TRBJ1-3): KAGVTQTPRYLIKTRGQQVTLSCSPISGHRSVSWYQQTPGQGLQFLFEYFSETQRNKGNFPGRFSGRQFSNSRSEMNVSTLELGDSALYLCASRSAYRGAFGNTIYFGEGSWLTVV.

The V gene is TRBV12-3 or TRBV12-4, the J gene TRBJ1-5; D call uncertain. Trimming left V 8 bases short and J 5 bases short, with 13 bases between. There are 13 residues in the CDR3. CDR3 region: CASSLYGDQPQHF. The CDR3 DNA reads TGTGCCAGCTCCTTATACGGGGATCAGCCCCAGCATTTT.

The table lists this clone with a few counts. This chain joins TRBV27 and TRBJ2-3; 13 bases agree with TRBD2. V lost 7 bases, J lost 2 bases, and 6 bases stayed unmatched. CDR3 length: 16 amino acids. In germline, CDR1 is MNHEY, CDR2 SMNVEV (reference sequence). DNA for the CDR3: TGTGCCAGCACTCAGGGACTAGCGGGGCTCACAGATACGCAGTATTTT. Residues: CASTQGLAGLTDTQYF.

The chain combines TRBV11-2 with TRBJ2-1; the match to TRBD2 covers 8 bases. The CDR3 runs to 16 residues. CDR1 is SGHAT, CDR2 FQNNGV, per germline. After removal of 2 bases from V and 6 bases from J, the junction contained 9 bases not matched to a gene. CDR3: CASSLSLAGGSNEQFF. The CDR3 coding sequence is TGTGCCAGCAGCTTAAGCTTGGCGGGAGGTAGCAATGAGCAGTTCTTC.

The chain is built from TRBV14 and TRBJ1-6, with TRBD1 as a possible D gene (5 bases). CDR1 is SGHDN and CDR2 is FVKESK in the germline V gene. There are 14 residues in the CDR3. The germline V and J ends were trimmed by 2 bases and 11 bases, with 13 bases remaining between them. The DNA of the CDR3 is TGTGCCAGCAGCCAACCAGGAACAGGTACACCCCTCCACTTT. It specifies CASSQPGTGTPLHF. Drawing the rest from reference TRBV14 and TRBJ1-6, the complete variable domain is EAGVTQFPSHSVIEKGQTVTLRCDPISGHDNLYWYRRVMGKEIKFLLHFVKESKQDESGMPNNRFLAERTGGTYSTLKVQPAELEDSGVYFCASSQPGTGTPLHFGNGTRLTVT.